The clone carrying this T cell receptor beta chain was seen many times. The antigen is unknown. Germline V lookup: CDR1 SGHRS, CDR2 YFSETQ. Trimming took off 0 bases at V and 6 bases at J, with 10 bases between the two ends. The CDR3 is 14 residues long. This entry is derived from a study of T-cell reconstitution after alpha-beta-depleted transplantation in children. During its preparation, the TCRbeta library received unique molecular identifiers. TCRdb called the PCR reads again in MiXCR, with one record for every CDR3 protein. This table has 490,000 or so distinct CDR3 sequences, more than 9% appearing once. Whole-study findings and limits: Where some patients showed high TCRbeta diversity at day 60, it came from recipient T cells and thymic progenitors that had survived. Fresh T-cell production supplied most of the T-cell counts and diversity seen one year after transplant. Roughly two months post-transplant, alpha-beta T cells reportedly originated from several hundred graft clones that had expanded.

The clonotype comes from a child younger than 10 with inherited bone marrow failure, due to receive a stem cell transplant. This specimen consisted of PBMCs, obtained before TCRalphabeta/CD19-depleted stem cell transplant. J is TRBJ2-1 and V is TRBV5-1; D is perhaps TRBD1 (5 bases). The CDR3 region has the DNA TGCGCCAGCAGCTTGGTGGGGCCGACCAATGAGCAGTTCTTC. This codes for CASSLVGPTNEQFF.